The subject of this entry is one T cell receptor (beta chain). This entry comes from a study of monozygotic twins with inflammatory bowel disease. Whole blood served as the source of total RNA, and no T cell sorting took place. The CDR3 runs to 14 residues. Per the germline V gene, CDR1 is SGHRS and CDR2 is YFSETQ. TCRdb reprocessed the 5' RACE reads, with one entry per CDR3 protein and no DNA. The table for this sample gives approximately 380,000 distinct CDR3 sequences. V gene TRBV5-1 combines with J gene TRBJ2-3; checking the TCRdb D call of TRBD2 is not possible without DNA. The sequencing sample was made of blood. The receptor comes from a human donor with ulcerative colitis or Crohn's disease, or a healthy co-twin of an affected twin (not recorded which). The CDR3 sequence is CATRHAEGTDTQYF.